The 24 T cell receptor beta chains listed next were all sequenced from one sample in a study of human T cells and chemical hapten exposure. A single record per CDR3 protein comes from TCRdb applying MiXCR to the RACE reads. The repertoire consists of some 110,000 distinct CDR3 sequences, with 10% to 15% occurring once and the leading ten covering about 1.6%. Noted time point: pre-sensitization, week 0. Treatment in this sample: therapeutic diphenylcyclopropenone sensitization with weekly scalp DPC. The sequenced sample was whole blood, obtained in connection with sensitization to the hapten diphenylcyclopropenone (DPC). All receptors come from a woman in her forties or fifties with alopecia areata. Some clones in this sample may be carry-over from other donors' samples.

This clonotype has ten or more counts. The CDR3 sequence is CASSVRGATNEKLFF. The CDR3, as DNA: TGTGCCAGTAGTGTCCGGGGTGCAACTAATGAAAAACTGTTTTTT. The chain has TRBV19 and TRBJ1-4; D remains unclear. Germline assignment: CDR1 LNHDA and CDR2 SQIVND (reference sequence). This CDR3 is built from 15 residues. The V and J ends lost 5 bases and 0 bases respectively, with 10 bases between them.

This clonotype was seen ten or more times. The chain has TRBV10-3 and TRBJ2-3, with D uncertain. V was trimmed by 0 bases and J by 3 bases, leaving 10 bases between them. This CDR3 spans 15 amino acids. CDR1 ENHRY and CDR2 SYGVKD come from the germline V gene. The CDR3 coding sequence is TGTGCCATCAGTGAGTCGATATTCGGAACAGATACGCAGTATTTT. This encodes CAISESIFGTDTQYF.

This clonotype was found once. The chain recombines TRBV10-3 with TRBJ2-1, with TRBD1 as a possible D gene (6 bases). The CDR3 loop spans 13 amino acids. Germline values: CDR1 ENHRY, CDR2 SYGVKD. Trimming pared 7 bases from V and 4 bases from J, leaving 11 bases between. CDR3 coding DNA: TGTGCCATCACCGGGACACCGTACAATGAGCAGTTCTTC. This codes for CAITGTPYNEQFF.

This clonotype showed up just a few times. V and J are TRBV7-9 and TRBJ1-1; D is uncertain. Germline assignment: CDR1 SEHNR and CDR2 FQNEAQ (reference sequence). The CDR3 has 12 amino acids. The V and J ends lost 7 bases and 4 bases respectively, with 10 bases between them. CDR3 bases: TGTGCCAGCACCGGGATGTCCACTGAAGCTTTCTTT. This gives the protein CASTGMSTEAFF.

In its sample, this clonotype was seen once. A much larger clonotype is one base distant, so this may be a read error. The CDR3 DNA follows: TGTGCCAGTTGTCGGACGGATAGCAATCAGCCCCAGCATTTT. Translating it yields CASCRTDSNQPQHF. V and J are TRBV19 and TRBJ1-5; D not certain. The germline CDR1 and CDR2 sequences are LNHDA and SQIVND (reference sequence). CDR3 length equals 14 residues. V lost 8 bases to trimming and J lost 0 bases, with 11 bases between them.

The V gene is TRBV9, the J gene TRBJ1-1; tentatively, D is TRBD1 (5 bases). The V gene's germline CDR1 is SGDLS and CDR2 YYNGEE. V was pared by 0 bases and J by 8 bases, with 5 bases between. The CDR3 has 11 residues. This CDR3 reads CASSVGDEAFF. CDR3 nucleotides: TGTGCCAGCAGCGTAGGGGACGAAGCTTTCTTT.

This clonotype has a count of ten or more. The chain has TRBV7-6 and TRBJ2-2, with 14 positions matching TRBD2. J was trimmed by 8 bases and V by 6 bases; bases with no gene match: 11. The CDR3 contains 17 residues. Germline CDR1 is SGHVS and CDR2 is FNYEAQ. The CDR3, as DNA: TGTGCCAGCAGTCACGGACTAGCGGGAGGAGTATCTGGGGAGCTGTTTTTT. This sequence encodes CASSHGLAGGVSGELFF. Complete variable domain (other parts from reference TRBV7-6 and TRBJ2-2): GAGVSQSPRYKVTKRGQDVALRCDPISGHVSLYWYRQALGQGPEFLTYFNYEAQQDKSGLPNDRFSAERPEGSISTLTIQRTEQRDSAMYRCASSHGLAGGVSGELFFGEGSRLTVL.

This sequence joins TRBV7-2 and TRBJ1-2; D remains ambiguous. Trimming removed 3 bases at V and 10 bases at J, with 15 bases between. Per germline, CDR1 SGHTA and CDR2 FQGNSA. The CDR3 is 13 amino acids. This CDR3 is CASSFIRDDHYTF. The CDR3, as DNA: TGTGCCAGCAGCTTTATCCGAGACGATCACTACACCTTC.

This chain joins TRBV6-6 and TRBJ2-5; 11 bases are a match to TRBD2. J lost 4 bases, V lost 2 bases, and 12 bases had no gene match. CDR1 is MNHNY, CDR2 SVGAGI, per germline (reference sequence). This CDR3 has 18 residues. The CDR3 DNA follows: TGTGCCAGCAGTTACACCGATTCTAGCGGGGGGCCCGGAGAGACCCAGTACTTC. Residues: CASSYTDSSGGPGETQYF.

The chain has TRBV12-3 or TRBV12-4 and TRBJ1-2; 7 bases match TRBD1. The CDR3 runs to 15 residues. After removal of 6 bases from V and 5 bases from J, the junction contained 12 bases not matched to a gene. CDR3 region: CASRPAGTAGYGYTF. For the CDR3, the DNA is TGTGCCAGCAGACCAGCCGGGACAGCGGGATATGGCTACACCTTC.

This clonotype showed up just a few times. DNA of the CDR3: TGTGCCAGCAGCCAAAGTCATGCCGGGGAGCTGTTTTTT. Encoded protein: CASSQSHAGELFF. V and J are TRBV3-1 and TRBJ2-2; the D is unclear. CDR1 and CDR2 (germline): LGHDT, YNNKEL (reference sequence). The CDR3 is made up of 13 amino acids. Trimming removed 2 bases from V and 6 bases from J, with 7 bases in between.

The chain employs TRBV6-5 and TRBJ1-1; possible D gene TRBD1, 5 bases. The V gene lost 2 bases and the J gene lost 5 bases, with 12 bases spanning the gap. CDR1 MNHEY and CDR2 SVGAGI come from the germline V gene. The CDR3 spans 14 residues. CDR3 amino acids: CASSYRAGDTEAFF. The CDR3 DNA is TGTGCCAGCAGTTACAGGGCGGGGGATACTGAAGCTTTCTTT.

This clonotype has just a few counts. The CDR3 loop is CASSFRSGTGSNQPQHF. Here the CDR3 DNA reads TGTGCCAGCAGCTTCCGGTCCGGTACAGGGTCTAATCAGCCCCAGCATTTT. V usage is TRBV7-2 and J usage is TRBJ1-5; TRBD1 might be the D (6 bases). The V end was cut by 3 bases, the J end by 4 bases, with 19 bases between. Germline-derived CDR1 and CDR2 are SGHTA and FQGNSA. The CDR3 extends over 17 amino acids.

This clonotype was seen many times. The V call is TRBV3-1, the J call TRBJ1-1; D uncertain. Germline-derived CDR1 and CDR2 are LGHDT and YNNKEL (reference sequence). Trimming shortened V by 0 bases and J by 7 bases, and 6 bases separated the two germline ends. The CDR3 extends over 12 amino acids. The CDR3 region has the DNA TGTGCCAGCAGCCAAGAAGTAGGTGAAGCTTTCTTT. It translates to CASSQEVGEAFF. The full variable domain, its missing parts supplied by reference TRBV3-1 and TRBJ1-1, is DTAVSQTPKYLVTQMGNDKSIKCEQNLGHDTMYWYKQDSKKFLKIMFSYNNKELIINETVPNRFSPKSPDKAHLNLHINSLELGDSAVYFCASSQEVGEAFFGQGTRLTVV.

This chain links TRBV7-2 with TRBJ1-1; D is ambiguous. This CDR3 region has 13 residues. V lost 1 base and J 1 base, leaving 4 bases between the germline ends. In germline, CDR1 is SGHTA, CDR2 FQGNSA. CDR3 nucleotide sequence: TGTGCCAGCAGCTTAGACAAGAACACTGAAGCTTTCTTT. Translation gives CASSLDKNTEAFF. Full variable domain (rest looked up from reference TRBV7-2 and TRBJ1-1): GAGVSQSPSNKVTEKGKDVELRCDPISGHTALYWYRQSLGQGLEFLIYFQGNSAPDKSGLPSDRFSAERTGGSVSTLTIQRTQQEDSAVYLCASSLDKNTEAFFGQGTRLTVV.

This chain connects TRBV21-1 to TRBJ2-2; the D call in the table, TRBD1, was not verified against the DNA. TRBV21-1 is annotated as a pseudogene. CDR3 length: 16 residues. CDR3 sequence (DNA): TGTGCCACCCAAGGCGCGCGAGAATCCTACACCGGGGAGCTGTTTTTT. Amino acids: CATQGARESYTGELFF.

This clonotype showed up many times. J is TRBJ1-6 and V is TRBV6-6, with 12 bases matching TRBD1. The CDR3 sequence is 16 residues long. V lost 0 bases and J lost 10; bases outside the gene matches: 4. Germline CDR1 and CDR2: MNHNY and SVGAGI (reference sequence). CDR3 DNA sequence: TGTGCCAGCAGTTACTCGGGACAGGGGGCAGGCTCACCCCTCCACTTT. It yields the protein CASSYSGQGAGSPLHF.

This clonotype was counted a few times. CDR3 protein: CASSAGTSGNTIYF. CDR3 nucleotide sequence: TGCGCCAGCAGCGCCGGGACATCCGGAAACACCATATATTTT. V and J are TRBV5-1 and TRBJ1-3, with a possible D match to TRBD1 (6 bases). This CDR3 has 14 residues. CDR1 is SGHRS, CDR2 YFSETQ, per germline. V was shortened by 4 bases and J by 4 bases, with 12 bases between the two germline ends. Full variable domain (missing parts from reference TRBV5-1 and TRBJ1-3): KAGVTQTPRYLIKTRGQQVTLSCSPISGHRSVSWYQQTPGQGLQFLFEYFSETQRNKGNFPGRFSGRQFSNSRSEMNVSTLELGDSALYLCASSAGTSGNTIYFGEGSWLTVV.

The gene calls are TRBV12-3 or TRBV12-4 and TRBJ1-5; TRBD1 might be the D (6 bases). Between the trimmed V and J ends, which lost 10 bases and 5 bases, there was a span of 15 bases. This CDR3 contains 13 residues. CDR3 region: CATRLRGDQPQHF. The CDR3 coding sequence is TGTGCCACCCGCCTCAGGGGAGATCAGCCCCAGCATTTT.

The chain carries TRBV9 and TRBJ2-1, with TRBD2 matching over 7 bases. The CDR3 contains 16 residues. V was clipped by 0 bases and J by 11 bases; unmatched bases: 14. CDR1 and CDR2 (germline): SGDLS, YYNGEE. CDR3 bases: TGTGCCAGCAGCGTAGACTCCCTTGGGGACTACCAAAAGCAGTTCTTC. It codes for CASSVDSLGDYQKQFF.

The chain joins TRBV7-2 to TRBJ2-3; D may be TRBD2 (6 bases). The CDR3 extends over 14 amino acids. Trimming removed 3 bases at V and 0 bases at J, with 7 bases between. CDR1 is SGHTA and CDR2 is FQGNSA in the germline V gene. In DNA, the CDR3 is TGTGCCAGCAGCTTCCGGGAGAGCACAGATACGCAGTATTTT. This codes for CASSFRESTDTQYF.

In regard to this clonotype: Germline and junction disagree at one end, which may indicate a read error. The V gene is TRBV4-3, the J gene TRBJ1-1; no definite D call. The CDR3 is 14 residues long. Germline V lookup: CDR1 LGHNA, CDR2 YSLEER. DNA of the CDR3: TGCGCCAGCACCCAAGTGGAGGGAGGCACTGAAGCTTTCTTT. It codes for CASTQVEGGTEAFF.

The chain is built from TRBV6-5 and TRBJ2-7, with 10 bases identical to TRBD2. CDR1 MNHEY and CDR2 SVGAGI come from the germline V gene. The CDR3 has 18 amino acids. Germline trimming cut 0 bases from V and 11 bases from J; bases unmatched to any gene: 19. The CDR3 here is CASSYSRILAGFATGEYF. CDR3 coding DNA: TGTGCCAGCAGTTACTCGAGAATACTAGCGGGATTTGCTACGGGGGAGTACTTC.

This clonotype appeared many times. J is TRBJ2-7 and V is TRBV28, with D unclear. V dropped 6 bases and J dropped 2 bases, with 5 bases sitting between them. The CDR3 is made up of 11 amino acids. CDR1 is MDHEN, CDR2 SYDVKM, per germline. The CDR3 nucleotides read TGTGCCAGCAGCTTAGCCTACGAGCAGTACTTC. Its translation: CASSLAYEQYF.